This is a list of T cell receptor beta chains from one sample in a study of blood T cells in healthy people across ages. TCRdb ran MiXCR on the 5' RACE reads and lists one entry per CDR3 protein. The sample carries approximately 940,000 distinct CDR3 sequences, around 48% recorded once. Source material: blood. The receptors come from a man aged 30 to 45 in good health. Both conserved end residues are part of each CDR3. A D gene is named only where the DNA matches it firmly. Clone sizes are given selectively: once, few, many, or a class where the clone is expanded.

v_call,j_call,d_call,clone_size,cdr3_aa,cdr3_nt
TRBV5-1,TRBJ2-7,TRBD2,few,CASSPGLADHEQYF,TGCGCCAGCAGCCCGGGACTAGCGGACCACGAGCAGTACTTC
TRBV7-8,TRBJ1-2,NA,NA,CASSSNPGIYGYTF,TGTGCCAGCAGCTCTAATCCAGGGATCTATGGCTACACCTTC
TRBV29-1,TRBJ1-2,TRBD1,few,CSVEGTGSFTYGYTF,TGCAGCGTTGAAGGGACAGGGTCTTTTACCTATGGCTACACCTTC
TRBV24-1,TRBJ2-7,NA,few,CATRPLNPWGSKTEQYF,TGTGCCACCAGGCCCCTAAACCCTTGGGGGTCGAAGACCGAGCAGTACTTC
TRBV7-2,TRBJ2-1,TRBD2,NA,CASSFRGTSGEQFF,TGTGCCAGCAGCTTCAGAGGGACTAGCGGGGAGCAGTTCTTC
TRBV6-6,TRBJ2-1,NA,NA,CASSYSTVYNEQFF,TGTGCCAGCAGTTACTCCACAGTTTACAATGAGCAGTTCTTC
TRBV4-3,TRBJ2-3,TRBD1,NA,CASSQRGGQGWSTDTQYF,TGCGCCAGCAGCCAGAGGGGGGGACAGGGATGGAGCACAGATACGCAGTATTTT
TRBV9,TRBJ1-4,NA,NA,CASSVKGANEKLFF,TGTGCCAGCAGCGTAAAGGGAGCTAATGAAAAACTGTTTTTT
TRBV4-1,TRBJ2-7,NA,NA,CAGSRGETGHPTMQYF,TGCGCCGGCAGCCGGGGAGAGACCGGGCATCCGACGATGCAGTACTTC
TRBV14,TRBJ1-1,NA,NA,CASSQDADTEAFF,TGTGCCAGCAGCCAAGATGCGGACACTGAAGCTTTCTTT
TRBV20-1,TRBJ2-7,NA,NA,CSARGPEGMNEQYF,TGCAGTGCTAGAGGACCGGAAGGAATGAACGAGCAGTACTTC
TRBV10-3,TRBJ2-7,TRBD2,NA,CAISPTSGGEQYF,TGTGCCATCAGTCCCACTAGCGGTGGCGAGCAGTACTTC
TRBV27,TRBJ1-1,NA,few,CATQPGTQNTEAFF,TGTGCCACCCAACCGGGGACTCAGAACACTGAAGCTTTCTTT
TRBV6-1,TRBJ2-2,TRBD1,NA,CASTSGTAQNTGELFF,TGTGCCAGCACTTCCGGGACAGCACAAAACACCGGGGAGCTGTTTTTT
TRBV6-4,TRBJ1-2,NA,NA,CASSDSSGAYGYTF,TGTGCCAGCAGTGACTCGTCGGGGGCTTATGGCTACACCTTC
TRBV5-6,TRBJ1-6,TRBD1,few,CASSLATGGRNSPLHF,TGTGCCAGCAGCTTGGCGACAGGGGGCAGGAATTCACCCCTCCACTTT
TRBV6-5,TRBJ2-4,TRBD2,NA,CASSSYSGVEGKNIQYF,TGTGCCAGCAGTTCCTATAGCGGGGTTGAGGGCAAAAACATTCAGTACTTC
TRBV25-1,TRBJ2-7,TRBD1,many,CASSERWRTGTYEQYF,TGTGCCAGCAGTGAAAGGTGGAGGACAGGGACCTACGAGCAGTACTTC
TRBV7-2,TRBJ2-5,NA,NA,CASSLEGHETQYF,TGTGCCAGCAGCTTAGAGGGGCACGAGACCCAGTACTTC
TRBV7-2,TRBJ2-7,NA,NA,CASSLAPGSDEQYF,TGTGCCAGCAGCTTAGCCCCAGGGTCGGACGAGCAGTACTTC